This T cell receptor (beta chain) appears in the sequencing data of a study of OX40 agonist ivuxolimab in advanced cancers. Looking at the study overall: Ivuxolimab doses were 0.01, 0.1, 0.3, 1.5, 3 or 10 mg/kg every 2 weeks. Three patients got partial responses; one had hepatocellular carcinoma and two had cutaneous melanoma. Whole-study findings and limits: The investigators did not determine what antigen specificity the expanded peripheral T cells had.

Excluded were patients having autoimmune disease history or systemic immunosuppression. The V end lost 3 bases, the J end lost 7 bases, and 12 bases lay between the germline ends. CDR3 length: 13 residues. Per germline, CDR1 MGHRA and CDR2 YSYEKL. This table comes from immunoSEQ multiplex PCR, and its TCRdb copy is limited to in-frame clones, with some not included. The sample lists around 97,000 clones, roughly 80% occurring once. Comment on this clone: Its target is unknown.

The receptor comes from an adult with an advanced solid tumor such as melanoma, head and neck, liver or kidney cancer. The genes are TRBV4-1 and TRBJ1-1; D gene uncertain. The sample in question was CD4+ or CD8+ T cells sorted from blood, obtained in a trial of the OX40 agonist ivuxolimab. CDR3 residues: CASSQVSESEAFF. The CDR3 nucleotides are TGCGCCAGCAGCCAGGTATCGGAAAGTGAAGCTTTCTTT.